Listed below are T cell receptor beta chains from one sample, sequenced in a study of T-cell reconstitution after alpha-beta-depleted transplantation in children. In TCRdb, the PCR reads were re-called with MiXCR into one record per CDR3 protein. This sample yields 750,000 to 950,000 distinct CDR3 sequences, of which about 15% are seen a single time; around 5.3% belongs to the top ten. This material consisted of PBMCs, mostly from graft donor cells, taken 360 days after TCRalphabeta/CD19-depleted stem cell transplant. These receptors originate from a male patient between 10 and 17 years old who had a stem cell transplant for acute lymphoblastic leukemia, so the T cells may come from the graft donor. Each CDR3 is given with its conserved first and last residue. A D gene is named only where the DNA matches it firmly. Where a row states a size, it is once, few, many or the class of an expanded clone; other rows omit it.

D gene	V gene	clone size	J gene	CDR3 DNA	CDR3 protein
NA	TRBV14	many	TRBJ2-2	TGTGCCAGCAGCCATCTCACCGGGGAGCTGTTTTTT	CASSHLTGELFF
NA	TRBV12-3/TRBV12-4	NA	TRBJ2-7	TGTGCCAGCAGTTCCCCTGACCTTTCCGAGCAGTACTTC	CASSSPDLSEQYF
TRBD2	TRBV24-1	many	TRBJ2-1	TGTGCCACCAGTGTACGATTTGGATTAGCGGGAAGCTCCTACAATGAGCAGTTCTTC	CATSVRFGLAGSSYNEQFF
NA	TRBV11-1	few	TRBJ1-5	TGTGCCAGCAGCTTAGGTCGCCAAACAAGCCTTAGCAATCAGCCCCAGCATTTT	CASSLGRQTSLSNQPQHF
TRBD1	TRBV20-1	few	TRBJ1-2	TGCAGTGCCGTCCGACAGGGGGTCTATGGCTACACCTTC	CSAVRQGVYGYTF
NA	TRBV12-3/TRBV12-4	few	TRBJ2-3	TGTGCCAGCACCCCCACAGGGATCACAGATACGCAGTATTTT	CASTPTGITDTQYF
NA	TRBV5-1	many	TRBJ1-1	TGCGCCAGCAGCCGAGAGGGAAGGAACACTGAAGCTTTCTTT	CASSREGRNTEAFF
TRBD2	TRBV12-3/TRBV12-4	many	TRBJ2-5	TGTGCCAGCAGTCCTACTGGGGGTAGCGGGACGGAGACCCAGTACTTC	CASSPTGGSGTETQYF
NA	TRBV2	few	TRBJ2-1	TGTGCCAGCAGGGGACTGATGGGCCTCTTCGAGCAGTTCTTC	CASRGLMGLFEQFF
NA	TRBV2	few	TRBJ2-7	TGTGCCACTGAGGGCGGTCCCTACGAGCAGTACTTC	CATEGGPYEQYF
NA	TRBV29-1	NA	TRBJ2-1	TGCAGCGTTGGGGGTCGGGAGACCTACAATGAGCAGTTCTTC	CSVGGRETYNEQFF
NA	TRBV12-3/TRBV12-4	many	TRBJ2-3	TGTGCCAGCAGTTTCGGATGGAGGCAGACCCCCCAAGATACGCAGTATTTT	CASSFGWRQTPQDTQYF
NA	TRBV6-5	many	TRBJ1-4	TGTGCCAGCAGTTACTCTGGGGCCCATAATGAAAAACTGTTTTTT	CASSYSGAHNEKLFF
NA	TRBV28	many	TRBJ2-7	TGTGCCAGCAGTTTATCCCGTCACGTATTCTCCTACGAGCAGTACTTC	CASSLSRHVFSYEQYF
NA	TRBV11-2	many	TRBJ1-1	TGTGCCAGCAGCTTATGGACGAGAATTGGCACTGAAGCTTTCTTT	CASSLWTRIGTEAFF
NA	TRBV5-1	NA	TRBJ2-7	TGCGCCAGCAGCAGGTCCACGGTGAACTACGAGCAGTACTTC	CASSRSTVNYEQYF
NA	TRBV7-8	NA	TRBJ2-1	TGTGCCAGCAGCTTAGTTTTGGTTGGGGGGGGCCTTCGGGATGAGCAGTTCTTC	CASSLVLVGGGLRDEQFF
TRBD1	TRBV3-1	NA	TRBJ2-7	TGTGCCAGCAGCCCTGACAGGGGGCGCGAGTTAACCTACGAGCAGTACTTC	CASSPDRGRELTYEQYF
NA	TRBV29-1	few	TRBJ2-7	TGCAGCGTTGGGGGGGCGGCAGGGAAGACCTACGAGCAGTACTTC	CSVGGAAGKTYEQYF
NA	TRBV4-1	NA	TRBJ2-3	TGCGCCAGCAGCCCCGGCGGGGCGTGGGGCACAGATACGCAGTATTTT	CASSPGGAWGTDTQYF
NA	TRBV20-1	many	TRBJ2-1	TGCAGTGTTGCTAGTCGTGAGCAGTTCTTC	CSVASREQFF
NA	TRBV29-1	many	TRBJ2-3	TGCAGCGTTGTACGTGGGGGTTCGGATACGCAGTATTTT	CSVVRGGSDTQYF
NA	TRBV7-9	NA	TRBJ2-5	TGTGCCAGCAGCCACCGGACAGCGCAAGAGACCCAGTACTTC	CASSHRTAQETQYF
NA	TRBV5-8	few	TRBJ2-7	TGTGCCAGCAGCTTGACCCTCCCCTACGAGCAGTACTTC	CASSLTLPYEQYF
NA	TRBV9	few	TRBJ2-7	TGTGCCAGCAGCGGTGCTAGCGACGCCTACGAGCAGTACTTC	CASSGASDAYEQYF
TRBD2	TRBV6-1	NA	TRBJ2-7	TGTGCCAGCAGTGGACTAGCGCTCTCCTACGAGCAGTACTTC	CASSGLALSYEQYF
TRBD2	TRBV5-1	NA	TRBJ2-1	TGCGCCAGCAGCTTGGGCCTTATCGGGACTAGCGGGAGGATAAATGAGCAGTTCTTC	CASSLGLIGTSGRINEQFF
NA	TRBV5-1	NA	TRBJ2-7	TGCGCCAGCAGCTTGCTACCCAAAAATGGCTACGAGCAGTACTTC	CASSLLPKNGYEQYF
NA	TRBV15	NA	TRBJ2-7	TGTGCCACCAGCGCCGTGACCGCGGACTACGAGCAGTACTTC	CATSAVTADYEQYF
NA	TRBV5-1	NA	TRBJ2-7	TGCGCCAGCAGCTTGACAGGCGCGCAGTACTTC	CASSLTGAQYF
TRBD1	TRBV7-9	few	TRBJ2-7	TGTGCCAGCAGCTTCCCGGGACAGGGCCTCCACGAGCAGTACTTC	CASSFPGQGLHEQYF
TRBD2	TRBV7-9	few	TRBJ2-3	TGTGCCAGCAGCTTACAACTAGCGAGTAGCACAGATACGCAGTATTTT	CASSLQLASSTDTQYF
NA	TRBV6-6	few	TRBJ2-3	TGTGCCAGCAGACGCGCCCGCACAGATACGCAGTATTTT	CASRRARTDTQYF
NA	TRBV20-1	few	TRBJ1-2	TGCAGTACGCAGGGTTTCGATGGCTACACCTTC	CSTQGFDGYTF
NA	TRBV25-1	many	TRBJ2-5	TGTGCCAGCAGTGAGATAGGGGGTAGGGAGACCCAGTACTTC	CASSEIGGRETQYF
NA	TRBV3-1	NA	TRBJ2-6	TGTGCCAGCAGCCCCCAAACAGGGCGTGGGGCCAACGTCCTGACTTTC	CASSPQTGRGANVLTF